What follows are 29 T cell receptor beta chains derived from one specimen sequenced in a study of identical twins. MiXCR, applied by TCRdb to the 5' RACE reads, yields one record per CDR3 protein. This sample has 700,000 or so distinct CDR3 sequences, with about 9.4% found just once. The same specimen was also included in a second study, on yellow fever vaccine responses in identical twins.

The source material was PBMCs. The receptor set was obtained from a woman aged 18 to 35 in good health.

The genes are TRBV7-2 and TRBJ2-3; D not certain. The germline CDR1 and CDR2 sequences are SGHTA and FQGNSA. This CDR3 is 12 amino acids long. Trimming removed 4 bases at V and 7 bases at J, with 9 bases between. CDR3 nucleotides: TGTGCCAGCAGCTCGTCTCAATATACGCAGTATTTT. It yields the protein CASSSSQYTQYF.

Worth noting for this clonotype: Its ends do not fully match the called genes, so a read error is possible. This chain joins TRBV7-7 and TRBJ2-1; D remains ambiguous. CDR1 is SSHAT, CDR2 FNYEAQ, per germline (reference sequence). This CDR3 contains 12 residues. Here the CDR3 reads CASSFVAEEQFF. The CDR3 DNA is TGTGCTAGCAGCTTTGTGGCGGAAGAGCAGTTCTTC.

The rearrangement uses TRBV10-3 and TRBJ1-1; 9 nucleotides agree with TRBD1. CDR3 length: 15 residues. CDR1 and CDR2 from the germline V gene are ENHRY and SYGVKD. The V and J ends lost 6 bases and 6 bases, in that order; junction bases with no gene match: 11. The CDR3 protein is CAIRDTDRGVAEAFF. CDR3 DNA: TGTGCCATCAGAGATACAGACAGGGGGGTCGCTGAAGCTTTCTTT.

This clonotype was recorded many times. This chain connects TRBV29-1 to TRBJ2-5; tentatively, D is TRBD1 or TRBD2 (5 bases each). CDR3 length equals 14 residues. From germline, CDR1 is SQVTM and CDR2 ANQGSEA. V shed 2 bases and J shed 1 base, with 11 bases lying between them. The CDR3 nucleotides are TGCAGCGTTGAAAGGCCAGGGAGCCAAGAGACCCAGTACTTC. Translating it yields CSVERPGSQETQYF.

This clonotype was seen at least ten times. The V gene is TRBV15, the J gene TRBJ2-5; D may be TRBD1 or TRBD2 (5 bases each). Trimming left V 0 bases short and J 4 bases short, with 12 bases between. The CDR3 contains 15 residues. Germline assignment: CDR1 LNHNV and CDR2 YYDKDF (reference sequence). The DNA for the CDR3 is TGTGCCACCAGCAGAGAAGCTGAGGGACGAGAGACCCAGTACTTC. The encoded protein is CATSREAEGRETQYF.

This clonotype was counted a few times. The rearrangement uses TRBV5-1 and TRBJ2-1, with D perhaps being TRBD1 or TRBD2 (5 bases each). V gave up 4 bases and J gave up 5 bases, with 19 bases separating them. CDR1 is SGHRS, CDR2 YFSETQ, per germline. This CDR3 is built from 16 residues. CDR3 DNA: TGCGCCAGCAGCACCGGGGACGCTCTTCGGGACAATGAGCAGTTCTTC. It codes for CASSTGDALRDNEQFF.

There are many counts of this clonotype. V is TRBV3-1 and J is TRBJ2-5; D unclear. Germline assignment: CDR1 LGHDT and CDR2 YNNKEL (reference sequence). V gave up 4 bases and J gave up 5 bases, with 8 bases separating them. The CDR3 length is 12 residues. CDR3 nucleotides: TGTGCCAGCAGCCCCGGTTGGGAGACCCAGTACTTC. This sequence encodes CASSPGWETQYF.

In this sample, this clonotype turned up many times. The chain employs TRBV10-3 and TRBJ1-1, with 8 bases matching TRBD1. With V trimmed by 6 bases and J by 4 bases, 4 bases remained unmatched. The CDR3 spans 13 residues. From germline, CDR1 is ENHRY and CDR2 SYGVKD. The CDR3 DNA sequence: TGTGCCATCAGCCGACAGGGGAGCACTGAAGCTTTCTTT. Amino acids: CAISRQGSTEAFF.

The V call is TRBV20-1, the J call TRBJ2-3, with TRBD2 identical over 8 bases. CDR3 length: 13 residues. Germline loops: CDR1 DFQATT, CDR2 SNEGSKA (reference sequence). J was trimmed by 0 bases and V by 7 bases; bases with no gene match: 3. CDR3 sequence: CSGASGSTDTQYF. The CDR3 DNA follows: TGCAGTGGAGCTAGCGGGAGCACAGATACGCAGTATTTT.

The chain uses TRBV5-1 and TRBJ2-2; D call uncertain. V was trimmed by 2 bases and J by 7 bases, leaving 12 bases between them. This CDR3 is built from 14 residues. CDR1 and CDR2 from the germline V gene are SGHRS and YFSETQ. CDR3 residues: CASSFQGPFGELFF. CDR3 bases: TGCGCCAGCAGCTTTCAAGGGCCCTTCGGGGAGCTGTTTTTT. The variable domain in full, with the rest retrieved from reference TRBV5-1 and TRBJ2-2, is KAGVTQTPRYLIKTRGQQVTLSCSPISGHRSVSWYQQTPGQGLQFLFEYFSETQRNKGNFPGRFSGRQFSNSRSEMNVSTLELGDSALYLCASSFQGPFGELFFGEGSRLTVL.

This clonotype was observed many times. V and J are TRBV7-2 and TRBJ2-3; 7 bases are a match to TRBD1. The germline gives CDR1 SGHTA, CDR2 FQGNSA. The V gene end was trimmed by 6 bases and the J gene end by 6 bases; junction bases not matched to a gene: 9. This CDR3 region has 14 residues. The CDR3, as DNA: TGTGCCAGCAGGACAAAGGGGGCTCCCGATACGCAGTATTTT. It translates to CASRTKGAPDTQYF.

This clonotype was detected a few times. The V call is TRBV27, the J call TRBJ2-1; D possibly corresponds to TRBD2 (6 bases). This CDR3 has 12 residues. V was clipped by 5 bases and J by 10 bases, with 12 bases between them. Germline V gene lookup returns CDR1 MNHEY and CDR2 SMNVEV (reference sequence). The CDR3 is CASSSGLPEQFF. As DNA, the CDR3 is TGTGCCAGCAGTAGCGGACTACCGGAGCAGTTCTTC.

About this clonotype: A junction end diverges from the germline sequence, so it may reflect a read error. The chain has TRBV3-1 and TRBJ2-3; 9 bases agree with TRBD2. CDR3 length: 15 residues. CDR1 and CDR2 (germline): LGHDT, YNNKEL (reference sequence). The CDR3 loop reads CASSKRGGGTNTQYF. The CDR3 bases are TGTGCCAGCAGCAAGCGCGGGGGGGGCACAAATACGCAGTATTTT.

This clonotype was seen a few times. As DNA, the CDR3 is TGTGCCAGCAGCCAGGCTAGCGCGAGGGACATTCAGTACTTC. Translation: CASSQASARDIQYF. This chain uses TRBV3-1 with TRBJ2-4; D is possibly TRBD2 (6 bases). CDR1 is LGHDT, CDR2 YNNKEL, per germline (reference sequence). The CDR3 runs 14 residues. With 3 bases removed from V and 8 bases from J, the gap between germline ends came to 14 bases.

A few counts support this clonotype. The chain combines TRBV6-5 with TRBJ1-5, with 8 bases that match TRBD1. The CDR3 extends over 15 amino acids. V lost 4 bases to trimming and J lost 4 bases; unmatched junction nucleotides: 6. Germline V gene data show CDR1 as MNHEY and CDR2 as SVGAGI. The CDR3 nucleotides are TGTGCCAGCAGTTCGACAGGGGTTGGGAATCAGCCCCAGCATTTT. Residues: CASSSTGVGNQPQHF.

The J gene is TRBJ2-2, the V gene TRBV6-2 or TRBV6-3; no definite D call. The germline V gene encodes CDR1 MNHEY and CDR2 SVGEGT. The CDR3 has 18 amino acids. Trimming removed 7 bases from V and 0 bases from J, with 21 bases in between. The CDR3 region is CASMRGKGNIANTGELFF. The CDR3 bases are TGTGCCAGCATGCGTGGGAAGGGAAACATTGCGAACACCGGGGAGCTGTTTTTT.

This clonotype was recorded a few times. V gene TRBV10-2 combines with J gene TRBJ2-2, with D unclear. The CDR3 has 15 amino acids. V lost 6 bases and J lost 8, with 19 bases in between. Germline V gene sequence: CDR1 WSHSY, CDR2 SAAADI. CDR3 sequence: CASSPPWVSEGELFF. DNA for the CDR3: TGCGCCAGCAGCCCCCCTTGGGTCAGCGAAGGGGAGCTGTTTTTT.

This clonotype was seen only a few times. The rearrangement uses TRBV6-6 and TRBJ2-5; D could derive from TRBD1 or TRBD2 (5 bases each). Trimming stripped 6 bases from V and 3 bases from J, with 11 bases between. This CDR3 has 13 amino acids. Germline V gene lookup returns CDR1 MNHNY and CDR2 SVGAGI (reference sequence). CDR3 loop: CASSFGAKETQYF. The CDR3 DNA follows: TGTGCCAGCAGCTTCGGGGCTAAAGAGACCCAGTACTTC.

The chain employs TRBV6-1 and TRBJ2-7, with D unclear. This CDR3 region has 13 residues. Germline V lookup: CDR1 MNHNS, CDR2 SASEGT. Between the trimmed V and J ends, which lost 5 bases and 3 bases, there was a span of 11 bases. CDR3 coding DNA: TGTGCCAGCAGTAGGAACCTTCTCTACGAGCAGTACTTC. Translating it yields CASSRNLLYEQYF.

This clonotype has a count of ten or more. This chain links TRBV20-1 with TRBJ2-1; unclear D gene. Per the germline V gene, CDR1 is DFQATT and CDR2 is SNEGSKA (reference sequence). V was cut by 0 bases and J by 5 bases, with 11 bases left in between. The CDR3 has 14 amino acids. The CDR3 sequence: CSARDSLVDNEQFF. The CDR3 DNA follows: TGCAGTGCTAGAGATTCCCTAGTGGACAATGAGCAGTTCTTC.

There are a few counts of this clonotype. The chain links TRBV7-8 to TRBJ2-7, with D tentatively TRBD1 (5 bases). The CDR3 totals 15 residues. The V gene's germline CDR1 is SGHVS and CDR2 FQNEAQ. V lost 2 bases to trimming and J lost 2 bases, with 13 bases between them. The CDR3 DNA sequence: TGTGCCAGCAGCTTATTCCAGGGTCGAACCTACGAGCAGTACTTC. Protein product: CASSLFQGRTYEQYF.

This chain connects TRBV11-2 to TRBJ2-5, with D possibly called TRBD1 or TRBD2 (6 bases each). Germline CDR1 reads SGHAT; CDR2 reads FQNNGV. V lost 1 base, J lost 5 bases, and 20 bases lay in between. The CDR3 length is 17 residues. CDR3 sequence (DNA): TGTGCCAGCAGCTTAGGTGTTTTTTGGGGGGCTCAGGAGACCCAGTACTTC. It yields the protein CASSLGVFWGAQETQYF.

There are many counts of this clonotype. The V gene is TRBV12-3 or TRBV12-4, the J gene TRBJ1-5, with D perhaps matching TRBD1 (5 bases). Trimming stripped 2 bases from V and 1 base from J, with 9 bases between. The CDR3 has 15 amino acids. In DNA, the CDR3 is TGTGCCAGCAGTTTAAGTCGGGACAGCAATCAGCCCCAGCATTTT. This sequence encodes CASSLSRDSNQPQHF.

As for this clonotype: This may be a read error: a much more frequent sequence differs by one nucleotide. The chain combines TRBV7-9 with TRBJ2-7; TRBD2 aligns across 9 bases. With 2 bases clipped from V and 4 bases from J, the junction kept 12 bases outside the gene matches. Per the germline V gene, CDR1 is SEHNR and CDR2 is FQNEAQ (reference sequence). This CDR3 is built from 17 residues. The DNA of the CDR3 is TGTGCCAGCAGCTTACTGCAGCTAGCTAGCGGGAAATACGAGCAGTACTTC. As protein: CASSLLQLASGKYEQYF.

V is TRBV6-1 and J is TRBJ2-7; D may correspond to TRBD1 or TRBD2 (5 bases each). The CDR3 is 16 amino acids. The germline gives CDR1 MNHNS, CDR2 SASEGT. The V and J ends lost 4 bases and 2 bases respectively, with 18 bases between them. CDR3 in DNA: TGTGCCAGCAGTGGGCAGGGACCCTTTTATCCCTACGAGCAGTACTTC. Encoded protein: CASSGQGPFYPYEQYF.

This chain connects TRBV28 to TRBJ2-1; D unresolved. Germline lookup yields CDR1 MDHEN and CDR2 SYDVKM. The V end was cut by 6 bases, the J end by 1 base, with 19 bases between. This CDR3 has 17 residues. CDR3 in amino acids: CASSQTDLGKSYNEQFF. The CDR3, as DNA: TGTGCCAGCAGCCAAACAGATCTAGGAAAATCCTACAATGAGCAGTTCTTC.

This clonotype was counted a few times. The CDR3 reads CASSLVHLSSYEQYF. CDR3 DNA: TGTGCCAGCAGCTTAGTGCACCTGAGCTCCTACGAGCAGTACTTC. V is TRBV7-2 and J is TRBJ2-7; D gene unclear. Germline V CDR1 and CDR2: SGHTA, FQGNSA. This CDR3 spans 15 amino acids. Trimming removed 1 base from V and 0 bases from J, with 10 bases in between. Drawing the rest from reference TRBV7-2 and TRBJ2-7, the complete variable domain is GAGVSQSPSNKVTEKGKDVELRCDPISGHTALYWYRQSLGQGLEFLIYFQGNSAPDKSGLPSDRFSAERTGGSVSTLTIQRTQQEDSAVYLCASSLVHLSSYEQYFGPGTRLTVT.

V gene TRBV6-5 combines with J gene TRBJ2-3, with TRBD2 as a possible D gene (5 bases). V was pared by 4 bases and J by 5 bases, with 13 bases between. The CDR3 has 14 residues. Germline V gives CDR1 MNHEY, CDR2 SVGAGI. CDR3 in amino acids: CASSSIHGGDTQYF. The CDR3 DNA follows: TGTGCCAGCAGTTCAATCCACGGAGGAGATACGCAGTATTTT.

This clonotype occurred a few times. This sequence joins TRBV4-1 and TRBJ2-6; 7 nucleotides line up with TRBD2. The J segment lost 13 bases and the V segment lost 4 bases, leaving 13 bases of the junction unmatched. The CDR3 runs to 15 residues. Germline V gene data show CDR1 as MGHRA and CDR2 as YSYEKL. CDR3 coding DNA: TGCGCCAGCAGCCCCCGATTGGGGGGGGTTGCGGTCCTGACTTTC. Protein sequence: CASSPRLGGVAVLTF.